What follows is one TCR beta chain and its context. Its antigen remains unknown. From the 5' RACE reads, TCRdb called clonotypes with MiXCR, one entry per CDR3 protein. The sample gives about 250,000 distinct CDR3 sequences, over 3% of which show up once; around 19% is in the top ten. The record originates from a study of T cells after yellow fever vaccination. General study findings and limits: Relatively few clonotypes were ones that appeared in both CD4 and CD8 compartments.

Looked up from germline, CDR1 is SGHNT and CDR2 is YYREEE (reference sequence). Trimming stripped 4 bases from V and 3 bases from J, with 13 bases between. This CDR3 spans 14 amino acids. The sequence derives from a man between 18 and 29 years old who received the YFV17D yellow fever vaccine. The V gene is TRBV5-4, the J gene TRBJ1-1, with a possible D match to TRBD1 (6 bases). The sample in question was PBMCs, obtained 15 days after the yellow fever booster vaccination. CDR3 nucleotides: TGTGCCAGCAGCCCTCAGGGGCGGGACACTGAAGCTTTCTTT. It codes for CASSPQGRDTEAFF.